A selection of T cell receptor beta chains follows, all from one sample in a study of cytomegalovirus exposure and HLA in healthy donors. Libraries were prepared by immunoSEQ multiplex PCR; TCRdb keeps only in-frame clonotypes and omits some of them. The sample lists around 300,000 clones, roughly two thirds seen once, with about 2.2% in the top ten. Sequencing used PBMCs. Every receptor here comes from a female donor in good health and CMV-seronegative. The CDR3 runs from the conserved cysteine through the conserved F or W. D genes are given only for firm matches. Not every row has a clone size; where given, it reads once, few, many or a size class.

size: few; D: TRBD1; J: TRBJ2-5; V: TRBV5-1; DNA: TGCGCCAGCAGCTTGGCCCCCCGAGGACAGGGTGGAGAGACCCAGTACTTC; CDR3: CASSLAPRGQGGETQYF
size: once; D: NA; J: TRBJ2-2; V: TRBV5-1; DNA: TGCGCCAGCAGCTTGGGCGGGCTCGGGACCGGGGAGCTGTTTTTT; CDR3: CASSLGGLGTGELFF
size: few; D: TRBD2; J: TRBJ2-7; V: TRBV19; DNA: TGTGCCAGTAGTAGGTTTTTAGCGGGGGACTACGAGCAGTACTTC; CDR3: CASSRFLAGDYEQYF
size: NA; D: NA; J: TRBJ2-2; V: TRBV7-3; DNA: TGTGCCAGCAGCCCACAGACGGACACCGGGGAGCTGTTTTTT; CDR3: CASSPQTDTGELFF
size: NA; D: NA; J: TRBJ2-1; V: TRBV2; DNA: TGTGCCAGCAGTGAAGAGGCCCCAGGGGCGGGAGACAATGAGCAGTTCTTC; CDR3: CASSEEAPGAGDNEQFF
size: NA; D: TRBD1; J: TRBJ1-1; V: TRBV6-5; DNA: TGTGCCAGCAGTTACGGGGCAGGGGGCTTGAGAGCTTTCTTT; CDR3: CASSYGAGGLRAFF
size: NA; D: TRBD1; J: TRBJ1-5; V: TRBV7-9; DNA: TGTGCCAGCAGCAGCCCTGGACAGGGACATCAGCCCCAGCATTTT; CDR3: CASSSPGQGHQPQHF
size: NA; D: TRBD2; J: TRBJ2-1; V: TRBV15; DNA: TGTGCCACCAGCAGAGCCGCGGGAGAGACATATGTAAATGAGCAGTTCTTC; CDR3: CATSRAAGETYVNEQFF
size: NA; D: TRBD2; J: TRBJ2-3; V: TRBV6-5; DNA: TGTGCCAGCAATCCGGGACTAGCGGAGGATACGCAGTATTTT; CDR3: CASNPGLAEDTQYF
size: NA; D: NA; J: TRBJ2-7; V: TRBV2; DNA: TGTGCCAGCAGCAAGACAGGCTACGAGCAGTACTTC; CDR3: CASSKTGYEQYF
size: once; D: NA; J: TRBJ2-3; V: TRBV11-1; DNA: TGTGCCAGCAGGGCTGATTACACAGATACGCAGTATTTT; CDR3: CASRADYTDTQYF
size: NA; D: NA; J: TRBJ1-2; V: TRBV7-9; DNA: TGTGCCAGCAGCACGGTGTTGACAGACCATGGCTACACCTTC; CDR3: CASSTVLTDHGYTF
size: NA; D: NA; J: TRBJ1-1; V: TRBV2; DNA: TGTGCCAGCAGGAAGAGGAACACTGAAGCTTTCTTT; CDR3: CASRKRNTEAFF
size: NA; D: NA; J: TRBJ1-1; V: TRBV20-1; DNA: TGCAGTGCTAGACTAAACACTGAAGCTTTCTTT; CDR3: CSARLNTEAFF
size: once; D: TRBD1; J: TRBJ1-4; V: TRBV4-1; DNA: TGCGCCAGCAGCCAAGACCCCGGGACAGGGGATGAAAAACTGTTTTTT; CDR3: CASSQDPGTGDEKLFF
size: NA; D: TRBD2; J: TRBJ2-3; V: TRBV28; DNA: TGTGCCAGCAGCCAAGGGACTAGCGGGAGCAATACGCAGTATTTT; CDR3: CASSQGTSGSNTQYF
size: NA; D: TRBD2; J: TRBJ2-1; V: TRBV12-5; DNA: TGTGCTAGTGCCCTGAGACTAGCGGGAGGGCCCAGGTTCTTC; CDR3: CASALRLAGGPRFF
size: NA; D: TRBD1; J: TRBJ1-2; V: TRBV28; DNA: TGTGCCAGCAGTCAAGACAGGGCGGGGAGTGGCTACACCTTC; CDR3: CASSQDRAGSGYTF
size: NA; D: TRBD1; J: TRBJ2-1; V: TRBV5-4; DNA: TGTGCCAGCACCCGGGACAGTGGTCTTAATGAGCAGTTCTTC; CDR3: CASTRDSGLNEQFF
size: NA; D: NA; J: TRBJ2-7; V: TRBV7-9; DNA: TGTTCCAGCAGTAGTACCAGGTTAGCCTACGAGCAGTACTTC; CDR3: CSSSSTRLAYEQYF
size: NA; D: NA; J: TRBJ1-1; V: TRBV30; DNA: TGTGCCTGGAGCGCCGAAGGGGTAACTGAAGCTTTCTTT; CDR3: CAWSAEGVTEAFF
size: once; D: NA; J: TRBJ2-7; V: TRBV4-1; DNA: TGCGCCAGCAGCCAAAGCCGCCGGGTTGTGGGCTCCTACGAGCAGTACTTC; CDR3: CASSQSRRVVGSYEQYF